This TCR beta chain was observed in a study of shared clonotypes between healthy human individuals. Repertoires were generated with immunoSEQ multiplex PCR, while TCRdb's copy carries only in-frame clones and drops some. The sample consists of more than 600,000 clones, about 90% of them appearing once. Germline CDR1 and CDR2: SEHNR and FQNEAQ (reference sequence). The CDR3 totals 12 residues. Trimming took 5 bases from V and 13 from J, leaving 14 bases between them. Selected positively for CCR7 and CD45RO-negative, naive CD8 cells excluded terminally differentiated effector memory CD45RA+ cells. This clone has only a few counts.

The J gene is TRBJ2-2, the V gene TRBV7-9; D possibly uses TRBD1 or TRBD2 (5 bases each). The sequencing input was naive CD8+ T cells sorted from blood. The TCR originated in a man aged 25-45 years in good health. As DNA, the CDR3 is TGTGCCAGCAGCAAAGACAGCGGTGGGCTGTTTTTT. Protein product: CASSKDSGGLFF.